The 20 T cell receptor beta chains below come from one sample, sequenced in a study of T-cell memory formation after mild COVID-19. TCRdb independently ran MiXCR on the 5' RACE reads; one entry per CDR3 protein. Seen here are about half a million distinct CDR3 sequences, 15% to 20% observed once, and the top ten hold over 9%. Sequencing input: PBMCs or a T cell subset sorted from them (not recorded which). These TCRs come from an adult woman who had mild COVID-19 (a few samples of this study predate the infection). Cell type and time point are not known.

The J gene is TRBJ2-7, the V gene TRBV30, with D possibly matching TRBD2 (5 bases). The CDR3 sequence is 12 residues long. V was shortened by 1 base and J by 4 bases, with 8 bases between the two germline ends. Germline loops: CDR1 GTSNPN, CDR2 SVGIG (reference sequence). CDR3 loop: CAWSGTPYEQYF. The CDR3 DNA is TGTGCCTGGAGTGGGACTCCGTACGAGCAGTACTTC.

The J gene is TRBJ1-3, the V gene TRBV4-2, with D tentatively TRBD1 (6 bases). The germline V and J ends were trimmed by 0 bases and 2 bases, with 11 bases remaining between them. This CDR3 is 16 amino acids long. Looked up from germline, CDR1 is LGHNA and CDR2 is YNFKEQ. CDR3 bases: TGTGCCAGCAGCCAAGAAGGGGGGGCGACTGGAAACACCATATATTTT. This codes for CASSQEGGATGNTIYF.

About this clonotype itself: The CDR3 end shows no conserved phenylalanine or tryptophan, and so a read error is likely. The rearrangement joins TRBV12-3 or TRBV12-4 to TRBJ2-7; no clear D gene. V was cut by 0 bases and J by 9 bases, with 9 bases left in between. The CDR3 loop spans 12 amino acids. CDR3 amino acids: CASSLALEAQYL. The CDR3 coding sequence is TGTGCCAGCAGTTTAGCGCTCGAGGCGCAGTACCTC.

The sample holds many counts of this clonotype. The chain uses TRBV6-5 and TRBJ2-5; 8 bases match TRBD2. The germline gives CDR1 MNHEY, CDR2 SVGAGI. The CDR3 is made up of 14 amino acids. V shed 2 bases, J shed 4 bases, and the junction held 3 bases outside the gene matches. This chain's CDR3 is CASSYGLAGETQYF. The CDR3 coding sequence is TGTGCCAGCAGTTACGGGCTAGCGGGAGAGACCCAGTACTTC.

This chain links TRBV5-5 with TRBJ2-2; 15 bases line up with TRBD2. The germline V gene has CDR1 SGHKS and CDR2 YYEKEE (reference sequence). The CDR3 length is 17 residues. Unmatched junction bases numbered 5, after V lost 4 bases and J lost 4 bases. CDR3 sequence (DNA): TGTGCCAGCAGCGCCGGGACTAGCGGGGGGATCACCGGGGAGCTGTTTTTT. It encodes CASSAGTSGGITGELFF.

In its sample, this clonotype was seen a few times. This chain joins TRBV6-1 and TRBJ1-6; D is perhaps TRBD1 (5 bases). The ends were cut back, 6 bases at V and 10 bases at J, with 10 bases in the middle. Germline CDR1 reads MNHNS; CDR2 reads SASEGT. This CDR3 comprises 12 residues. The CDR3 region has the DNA TGTGCCAGCAGGCCGGGGGACTCACCCCTCCACTTT. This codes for CASRPGDSPLHF.

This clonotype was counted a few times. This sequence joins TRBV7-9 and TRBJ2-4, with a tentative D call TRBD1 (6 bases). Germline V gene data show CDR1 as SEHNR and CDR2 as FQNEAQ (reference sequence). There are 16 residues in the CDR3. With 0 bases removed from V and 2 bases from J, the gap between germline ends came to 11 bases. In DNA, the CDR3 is TGTGCCAGCAGCTTAGCACCTACAGGGACCAAAAACATTCAGTACTTC. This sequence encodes CASSLAPTGTKNIQYF.

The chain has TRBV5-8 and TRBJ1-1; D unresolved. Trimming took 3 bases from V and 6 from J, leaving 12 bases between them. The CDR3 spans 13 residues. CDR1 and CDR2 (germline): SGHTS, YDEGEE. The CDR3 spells CASSWRRSPEAFF. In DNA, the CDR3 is TGTGCCAGCAGCTGGCGCCGGTCGCCTGAAGCTTTCTTT.

As DNA, the CDR3 is TGTGCCAGCAGCGTAGGAAGGGGCTACACCTTC. As protein: CASSVGRGYTF. V is TRBV9 and J is TRBJ1-2, with unresolved D. The V gene lost 0 bases and the J gene lost 8 bases, with 5 bases spanning the gap. CDR1 and CDR2 (germline): SGDLS, YYNGEE. This CDR3 is built from 11 residues. Supplemented by reference TRBV9 and TRBJ1-2, the full variable domain reads DSGVTQTPKHLITATGQRVTLRCSPRSGDLSVYWYQQSLDQGLQFLIQYYNGEERAKGNILERFSAQQFPDLHSELNLSSLELGDSALYFCASSVGRGYTFGSGTRLTVV.

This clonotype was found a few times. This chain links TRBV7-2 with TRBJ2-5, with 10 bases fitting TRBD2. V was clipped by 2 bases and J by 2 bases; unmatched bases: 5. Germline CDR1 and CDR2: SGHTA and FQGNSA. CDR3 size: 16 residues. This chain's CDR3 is CASSLRASGGQETQYF. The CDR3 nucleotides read TGTGCCAGCAGCTTACGGGCTAGCGGGGGACAAGAGACCCAGTACTTC.

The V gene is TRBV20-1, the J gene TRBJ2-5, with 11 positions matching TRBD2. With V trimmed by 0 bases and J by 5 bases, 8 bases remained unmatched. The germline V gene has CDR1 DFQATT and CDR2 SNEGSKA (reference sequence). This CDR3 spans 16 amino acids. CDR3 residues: CSARDTLAGVWETQYF. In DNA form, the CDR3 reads TGCAGTGCTAGAGACACACTAGCGGGGGTATGGGAGACCCAGTACTTC.

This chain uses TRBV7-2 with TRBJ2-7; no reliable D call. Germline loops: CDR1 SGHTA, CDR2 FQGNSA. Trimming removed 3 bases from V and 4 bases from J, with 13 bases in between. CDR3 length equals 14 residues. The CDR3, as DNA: TGTGCCAGCAGCTTTGGCGGCTCGAAATACGAGCAGTACTTC. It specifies CASSFGGSKYEQYF.

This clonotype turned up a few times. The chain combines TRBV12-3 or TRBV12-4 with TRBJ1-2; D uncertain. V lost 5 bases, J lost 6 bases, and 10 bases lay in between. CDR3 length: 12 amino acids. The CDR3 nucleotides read TGTGCCAGCAGTCCTCTCGGGGATGGCTACACCTTC. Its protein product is CASSPLGDGYTF.

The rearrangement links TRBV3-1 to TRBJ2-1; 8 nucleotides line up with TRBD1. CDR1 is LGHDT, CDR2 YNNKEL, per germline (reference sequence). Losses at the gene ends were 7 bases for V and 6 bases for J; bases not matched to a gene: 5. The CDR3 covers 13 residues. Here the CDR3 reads CASNDRGGNEQFF. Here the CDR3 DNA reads TGTGCCAGCAACGACAGGGGTGGCAATGAGCAGTTCTTC.

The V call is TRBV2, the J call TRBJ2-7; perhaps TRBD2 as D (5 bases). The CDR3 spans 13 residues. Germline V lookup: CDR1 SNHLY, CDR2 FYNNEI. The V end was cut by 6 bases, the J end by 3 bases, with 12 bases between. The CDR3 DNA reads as TGTGCCAGCAGGGTAGACTACCTCTACGAGCAGTACTTC. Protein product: CASRVDYLYEQYF.

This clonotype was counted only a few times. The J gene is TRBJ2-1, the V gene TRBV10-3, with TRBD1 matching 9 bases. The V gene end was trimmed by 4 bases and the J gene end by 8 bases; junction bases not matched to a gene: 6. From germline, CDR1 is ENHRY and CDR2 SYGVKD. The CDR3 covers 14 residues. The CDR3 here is CAISGGTGFDEQFF. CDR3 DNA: TGTGCCATCAGTGGCGGGACAGGGTTTGATGAGCAGTTCTTC.

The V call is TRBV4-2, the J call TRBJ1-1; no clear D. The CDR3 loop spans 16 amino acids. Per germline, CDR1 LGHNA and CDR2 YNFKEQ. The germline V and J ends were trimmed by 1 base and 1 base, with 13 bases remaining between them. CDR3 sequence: CASSQVLQAGNTEAFF. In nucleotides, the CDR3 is TGTGCCAGCAGCCAAGTTCTCCAGGCGGGGAACACTGAAGCTTTCTTT.

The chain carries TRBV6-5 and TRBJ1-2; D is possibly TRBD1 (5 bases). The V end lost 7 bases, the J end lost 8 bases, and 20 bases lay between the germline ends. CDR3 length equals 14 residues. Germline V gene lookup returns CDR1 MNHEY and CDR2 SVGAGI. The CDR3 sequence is CASTLRDGVTGYTF. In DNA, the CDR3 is TGTGCCAGCACCCTAAGGGACGGGGTAACGGGCTACACCTTC.

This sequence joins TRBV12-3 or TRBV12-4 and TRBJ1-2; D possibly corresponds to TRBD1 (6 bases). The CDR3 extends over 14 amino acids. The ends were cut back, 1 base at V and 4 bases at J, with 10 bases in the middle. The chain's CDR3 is CASSLGQDLYGYTF. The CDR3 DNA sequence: TGTGCCAGCAGTTTAGGACAGGACCTCTATGGCTACACCTTC.

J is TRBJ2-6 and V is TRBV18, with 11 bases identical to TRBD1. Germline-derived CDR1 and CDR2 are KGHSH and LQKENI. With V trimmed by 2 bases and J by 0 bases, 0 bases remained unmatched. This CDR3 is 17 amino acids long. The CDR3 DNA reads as TGTGCCAGCTCACCAGGGACAGGGGGCTCTGGGGCCAACGTCCTGACTTTC. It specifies CASSPGTGGSGANVLTF.